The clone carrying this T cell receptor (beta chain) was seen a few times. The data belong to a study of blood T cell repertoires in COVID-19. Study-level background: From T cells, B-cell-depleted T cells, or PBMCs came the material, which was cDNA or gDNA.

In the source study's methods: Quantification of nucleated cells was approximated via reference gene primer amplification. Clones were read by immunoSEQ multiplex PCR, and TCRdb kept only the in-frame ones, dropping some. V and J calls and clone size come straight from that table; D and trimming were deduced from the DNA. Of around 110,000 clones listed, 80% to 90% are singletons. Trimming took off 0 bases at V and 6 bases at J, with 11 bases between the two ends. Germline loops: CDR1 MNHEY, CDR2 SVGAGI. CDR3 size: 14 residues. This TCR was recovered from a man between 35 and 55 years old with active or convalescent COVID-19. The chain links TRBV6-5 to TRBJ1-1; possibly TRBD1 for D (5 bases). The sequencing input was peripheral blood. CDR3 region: CASSYSITRAEAFF. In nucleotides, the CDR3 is TGTGCCAGCAGTTACTCGATTACCAGGGCTGAAGCTTTCTTT.